The rows below give T cell receptor beta chains drawn from one sample of a study of shared clonotypes between healthy human individuals. Measured with immunoSEQ multiplex PCR; TCRdb has only the in-frame clones, and not every one. The sample shows 950,000 to 1,100,000 clones, 65% to 75% of them seen only once. Source material: memory CD4+ T cells sorted from blood. Receptors originate from a man aged 18 to 30 in good health. CDR3s include the opening cysteine and the closing phenylalanine or tryptophan. A D gene is named only where the DNA matches it firmly.

J gene,V gene,D gene,CDR3 protein,CDR3 DNA
TRBJ2-2,TRBV5-1,-,CASSAAGPTGELFF,TGCGCCAGCAGCGCCGCAGGGCCCACCGGGGAGCTGTTTTTT
TRBJ2-5,TRBV5-4,-,CASSTPAGQETQYF,TGTGCCAGCAGTACCCCCGCAGGGCAGGAGACCCAGTACTTC
TRBJ1-3,TRBV28,-,CASSLFSGNTIYF,TGTGCCAGCAGCCTCTTCTCTGGAAACACCATATATTTT
TRBJ2-4,TRBV2,-,CASSANGTSLAKNIQYF,TGTGCCAGCAGTGCTAACGGGACTTCACTAGCCAAAAACATTCAGTACTTC
TRBJ2-2,TRBV9,TRBD2,CASSVGIAGGPLNTGELFF,TGTGCCAGCAGCGTAGGAATAGCGGGAGGCCCACTTAACACCGGGGAGCTGTTTTTT
TRBJ2-7,TRBV10-3,-,CAISAERDEQYF,TGTGCCATCAGTGCGGAACGGGACGAGCAGTACTTC
TRBJ2-7,TRBV6-5,TRBD2,CASSAAGTRPYEQYF,TGTGCCAGCAGTGCCGCCGGGACTAGACCCTACGAGCAGTACTTC
TRBJ2-5,TRBV14,TRBD2,CASSQAGAASGSLGETQYF,TGTGCCAGCAGCCAAGCTGGGGCGGCTAGCGGGTCTCTAGGGGAGACCCAGTACTTC
TRBJ2-5,TRBV25-1,TRBD2,CASSPRGSLGREAQYF,TGTGCCAGCTCCCCGCGGGGGAGCCTTGGTCGGGAGGCCCAGTACTTC
TRBJ2-2,TRBV10-3,-,CAISGSGELFF,TGTGCCATCAGCGGATCCGGGGAGCTGTTTTTT